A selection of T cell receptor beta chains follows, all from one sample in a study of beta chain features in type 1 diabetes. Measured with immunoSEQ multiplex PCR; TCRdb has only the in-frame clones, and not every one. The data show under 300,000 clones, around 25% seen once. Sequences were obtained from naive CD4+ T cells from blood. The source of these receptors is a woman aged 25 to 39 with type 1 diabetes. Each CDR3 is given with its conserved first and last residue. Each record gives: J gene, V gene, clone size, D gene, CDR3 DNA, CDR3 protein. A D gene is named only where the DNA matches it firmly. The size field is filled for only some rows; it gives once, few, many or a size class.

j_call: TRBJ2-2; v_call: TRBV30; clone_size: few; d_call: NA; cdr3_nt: TGTGCCTGGAGAATGTGGCTAGCGAACGGGGAGCTGTTTTTT; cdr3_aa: CAWRMWLANGELFF
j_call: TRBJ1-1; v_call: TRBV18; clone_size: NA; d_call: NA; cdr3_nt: TGTGCCAGCTCACCACCGAGCAAGATGAACACTGAAGCTTTCTTT; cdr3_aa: CASSPPSKMNTEAFF
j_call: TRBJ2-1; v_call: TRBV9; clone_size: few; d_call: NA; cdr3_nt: TGTGCCAGCAGCCCCGTACGAGGGAGCTGGAATGAGCAGTTCTTC; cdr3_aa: CASSPVRGSWNEQFF
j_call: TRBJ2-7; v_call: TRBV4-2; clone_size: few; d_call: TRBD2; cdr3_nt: TGTGCCAGCAGCCAAGATCTACCTTCGCTAGCGGGCTCCTACGAGCAGTACTTC; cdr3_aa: CASSQDLPSLAGSYEQYF
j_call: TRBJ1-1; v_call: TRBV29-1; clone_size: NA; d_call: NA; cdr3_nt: TGCAGCGTACAACAGGAACGAGCTTTCTTT; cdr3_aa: CSVQQERAFF
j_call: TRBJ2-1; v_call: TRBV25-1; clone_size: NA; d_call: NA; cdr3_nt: TGTGCCAGCAGTGAACCCCGTCCTAGCTCCTACAATGAGCAGTTCTTC; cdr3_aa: CASSEPRPSSYNEQFF
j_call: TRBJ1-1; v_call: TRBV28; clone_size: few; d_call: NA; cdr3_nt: TGTGCCAGCAGTTTAGGAGGACCGGTGAACACTGAAGCTTTCTTT; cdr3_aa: CASSLGGPVNTEAFF
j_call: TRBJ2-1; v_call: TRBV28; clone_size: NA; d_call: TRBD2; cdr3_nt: TGTGCCAGCACCCCGGGAGGTTCCTACAATGAGCAGTTCTTC; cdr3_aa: CASTPGGSYNEQFF
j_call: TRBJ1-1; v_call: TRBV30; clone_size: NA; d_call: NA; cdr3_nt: TGTGCCTGGAGTGTACAGGTCCGAGGTGAAGCTTTCTTT; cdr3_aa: CAWSVQVRGEAFF
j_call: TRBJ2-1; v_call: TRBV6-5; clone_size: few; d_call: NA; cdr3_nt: TGTGCCAGCAGTTCGGGGGGCGGGAGTTGGTACAATGAGCAGTTCTTC; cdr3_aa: CASSSGGGSWYNEQFF
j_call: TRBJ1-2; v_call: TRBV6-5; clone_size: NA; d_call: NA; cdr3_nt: TGTGCCAGCGCCGCTATAGAGCACAACTATGGCTACACCTTC; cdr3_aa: CASAAIEHNYGYTF
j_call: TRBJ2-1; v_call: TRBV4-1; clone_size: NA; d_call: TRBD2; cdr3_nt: TGCGCCAGCAGCCTTCGGACTAGCGGAGGGGGGCAGGAGCAGTTCTTC; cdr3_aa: CASSLRTSGGGQEQFF
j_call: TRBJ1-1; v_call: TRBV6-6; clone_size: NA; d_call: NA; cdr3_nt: TGTGCCAGCAGTTACCCGCCGGGGACTGAAGCTTTCTTT; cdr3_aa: CASSYPPGTEAFF
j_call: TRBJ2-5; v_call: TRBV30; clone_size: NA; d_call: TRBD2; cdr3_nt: TGTGCCTGGAATCCAGCGGGAGAGGGGGAGCAGTACTTC; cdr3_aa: CAWNPAGEGEQYF
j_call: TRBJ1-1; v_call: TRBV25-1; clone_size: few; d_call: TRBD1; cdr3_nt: TGTGCCAGCAGTATCGGACAGGGGAGAGTTACTGAAGCTTTCTTT; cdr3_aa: CASSIGQGRVTEAFF
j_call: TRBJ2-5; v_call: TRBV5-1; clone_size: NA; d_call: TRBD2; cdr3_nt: TGCGCCAGCAGCTTGACTAGCGGGAGAGGGTTAGAGACCCAGTACTTC; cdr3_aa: CASSLTSGRGLETQYF
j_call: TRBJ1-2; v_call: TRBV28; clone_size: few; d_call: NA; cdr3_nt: TGTGCCAGCAGTGAAGGGAGCTATGGCTACACCTTC; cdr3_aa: CASSEGSYGYTF
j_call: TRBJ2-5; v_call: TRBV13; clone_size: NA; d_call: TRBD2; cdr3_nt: TGTGCCAGCAGCTTAGAGAGGTTTAGCGGGAGGGCCGTGGAGACCCAGTACTTC; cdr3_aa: CASSLERFSGRAVETQYF
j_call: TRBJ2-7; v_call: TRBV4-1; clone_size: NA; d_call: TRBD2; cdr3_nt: TGCGCCAGCAGACCTACTAGCGGGGCCTCCTACGAGCAGTACTTC; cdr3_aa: CASRPTSGASYEQYF
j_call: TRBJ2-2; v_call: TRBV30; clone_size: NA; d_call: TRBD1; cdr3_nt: TGTGCCTGGAGTTGGATGGGTTTAGGGGGCCCCCCCGGGGAGCTGTTTTTT; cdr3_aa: CAWSWMGLGGPPGELFF
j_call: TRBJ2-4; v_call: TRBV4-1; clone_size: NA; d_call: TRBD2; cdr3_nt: TGCGCCAGCAGCCCTCGGACTAGCGGGATTGACATTCAGTACTTC; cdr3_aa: CASSPRTSGIDIQYF
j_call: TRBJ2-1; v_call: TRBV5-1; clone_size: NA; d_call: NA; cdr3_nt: TGCGCCAGCAGCTCCGACAGCTACAATGAGCAGTTCTTC; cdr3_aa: CASSSDSYNEQFF
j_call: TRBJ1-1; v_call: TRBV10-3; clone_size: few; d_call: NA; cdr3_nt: TGTGCCATCAGTGAACAGGGTGACACTGAAGCTTTCTTT; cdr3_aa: CAISEQGDTEAFF
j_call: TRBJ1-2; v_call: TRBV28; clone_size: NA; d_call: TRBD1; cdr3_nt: TGTGCCAGGACTGGCCGGGACAGGGGGCCGGGTGGCTACACCTTC; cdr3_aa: CARTGRDRGPGGYTF
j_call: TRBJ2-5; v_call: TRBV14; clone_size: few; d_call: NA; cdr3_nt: TGTGCCAGCAGCCAAGGTTACAGGGTTTACCAAGAGACCCAGTACTTC; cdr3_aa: CASSQGYRVYQETQYF
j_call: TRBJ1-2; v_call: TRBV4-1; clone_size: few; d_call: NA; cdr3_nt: TGCGCCAGCAGCCAAGTGGGGCAGGCAAACTATGGCTACACCTTC; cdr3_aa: CASSQVGQANYGYTF
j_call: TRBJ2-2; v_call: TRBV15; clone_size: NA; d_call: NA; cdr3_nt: TGTGCCACCAGCACTAGACAGAGAACCACCGGGGAGCTGTTTTTT; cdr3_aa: CATSTRQRTTGELFF
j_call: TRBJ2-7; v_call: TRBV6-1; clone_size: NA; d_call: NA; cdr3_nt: TGTGCCAGCAGTGACTGGGGGGACAGAGCCTACGAGCAGTACTTC; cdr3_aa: CASSDWGDRAYEQYF
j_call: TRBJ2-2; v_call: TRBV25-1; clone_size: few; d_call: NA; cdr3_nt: TGTGCCGTCGGGGTGAACACCGGGGAGCTGTTTTTT; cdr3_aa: CAVGVNTGELFF
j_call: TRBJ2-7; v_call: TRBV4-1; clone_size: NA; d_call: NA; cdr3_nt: TGCGCCAGCAGCCAAGATGCGAAATACGAGCAGTACTTC; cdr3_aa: CASSQDAKYEQYF
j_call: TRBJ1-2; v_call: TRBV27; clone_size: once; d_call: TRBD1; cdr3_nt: TGTGCCAGCAGCCGGACAGGGGGCGAGCGTAACTATGGCTACACCTTC; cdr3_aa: CASSRTGGERNYGYTF
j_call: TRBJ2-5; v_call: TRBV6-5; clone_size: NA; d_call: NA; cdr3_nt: TGTGCCAGCAGTTGGTCAGGGCGAGAGACCCAGTACTTC; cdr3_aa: CASSWSGRETQYF
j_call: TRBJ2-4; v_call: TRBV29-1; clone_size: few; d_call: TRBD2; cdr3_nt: TGCAGCATCAACTCCGGGGGGGGGAAAAACATTCAGTACTTC; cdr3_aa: CSINSGGGKNIQYF
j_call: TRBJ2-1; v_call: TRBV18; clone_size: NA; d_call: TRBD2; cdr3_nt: TGTGCCAGCCAAGGACTAGCGGGCCCCAATGAGCAGTTCTTC; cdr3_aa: CASQGLAGPNEQFF
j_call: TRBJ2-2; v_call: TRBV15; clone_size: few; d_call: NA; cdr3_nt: TGTGCCACCAGCAGAGTGTGGCCCGGGGAGCTGTTTTTT; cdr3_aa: CATSRVWPGELFF
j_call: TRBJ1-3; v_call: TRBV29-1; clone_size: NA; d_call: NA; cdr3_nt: TGCAGCGTTGAGTCCTCCCCTGGAAACACCATATATTTT; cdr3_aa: CSVESSPGNTIYF
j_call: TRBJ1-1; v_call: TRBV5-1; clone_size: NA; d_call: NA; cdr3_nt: TGCGCCAGCAGCCTACAAACAGCGAACACTGAAGCTTTCTTT; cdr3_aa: CASSLQTANTEAFF
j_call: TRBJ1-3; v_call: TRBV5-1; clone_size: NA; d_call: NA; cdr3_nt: TGCGCCAGCAGTTTGGACGGCTCTGGAAACACCATATATTTT; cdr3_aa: CASSLDGSGNTIYF
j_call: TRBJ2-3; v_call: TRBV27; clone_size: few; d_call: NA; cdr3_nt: TGTGCCAGCATAGAGAGGCACTCTAGCACAGATACGCAGTATTTT; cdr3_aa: CASIERHSSTDTQYF
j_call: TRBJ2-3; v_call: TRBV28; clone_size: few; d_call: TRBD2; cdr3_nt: TGTGCCAGCAGTTCACTAGCGGGAGGGCCAGATACGCAGTATTTT; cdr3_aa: CASSSLAGGPDTQYF
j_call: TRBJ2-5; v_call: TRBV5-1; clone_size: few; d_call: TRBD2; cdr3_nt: TGCGCCAGCAGCTTGGCGGCTAGCGGGCAGAGCGAGACCCAGTACTTC; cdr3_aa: CASSLAASGQSETQYF
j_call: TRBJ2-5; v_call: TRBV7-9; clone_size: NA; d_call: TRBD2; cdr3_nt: TGTGCCAGCAGCCTAGCGGGAGGTTGGGAGACCCAGTACTTC; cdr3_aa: CASSLAGGWETQYF
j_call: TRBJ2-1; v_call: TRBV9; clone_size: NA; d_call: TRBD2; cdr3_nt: TGTGCCAGCAGCGTAGAGGGCCCTAGCGGGAGGCACAATGAGCAGTTCTTC; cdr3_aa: CASSVEGPSGRHNEQFF
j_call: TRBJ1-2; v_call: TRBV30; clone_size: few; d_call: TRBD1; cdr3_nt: TGTGCCTGGGAGGGACAGTCTGGCTACACCTTC; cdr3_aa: CAWEGQSGYTF
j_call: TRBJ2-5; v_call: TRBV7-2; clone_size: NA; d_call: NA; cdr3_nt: TGTGCCAGCAGCTTGAACACGGGAGAGACCCAGTACTTC; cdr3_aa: CASSLNTGETQYF
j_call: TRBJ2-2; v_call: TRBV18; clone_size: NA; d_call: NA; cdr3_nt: TGTGCCAGCTCACCAAGTTCACAGAAGAACACCGGGGAGCTGTTTTTT; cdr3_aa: CASSPSSQKNTGELFF
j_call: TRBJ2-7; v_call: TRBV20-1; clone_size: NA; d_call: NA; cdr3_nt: TGCAGTGCTAGAAAGGGGTCCGAGCAGTACTTC; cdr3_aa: CSARKGSEQYF
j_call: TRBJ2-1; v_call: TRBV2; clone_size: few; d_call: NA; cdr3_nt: TGTGCCAGCAGTGTGAAGCGGACCAATGAGCAGTTCTTC; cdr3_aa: CASSVKRTNEQFF
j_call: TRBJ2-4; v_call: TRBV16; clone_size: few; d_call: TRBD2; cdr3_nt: TGTGCCAGCAGCCAATCTCTAGCGGAAAGTAACATTCAGTACTTC; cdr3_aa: CASSQSLAESNIQYF
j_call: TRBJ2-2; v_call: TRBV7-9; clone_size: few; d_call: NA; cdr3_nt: TGTGCCAGCAGCTTAACCGGGTTTGACGGGGAGCTGTTTTTT; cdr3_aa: CASSLTGFDGELFF
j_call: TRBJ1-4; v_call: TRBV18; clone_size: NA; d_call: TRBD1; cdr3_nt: TGTGCCAGCTCACCCCCGGGACAGGGCAATGAAAAACTGTTTTTT; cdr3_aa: CASSPPGQGNEKLFF
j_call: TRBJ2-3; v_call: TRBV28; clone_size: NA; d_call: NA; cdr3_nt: TGTGCCAGCAGTGGGGGGGGCAGGGGGCAGTCGCAGTATTTT; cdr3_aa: CASSGGGRGQSQYF
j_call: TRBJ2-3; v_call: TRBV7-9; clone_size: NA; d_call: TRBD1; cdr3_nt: TGTGCCAGCAGCTCTCCCCCCGGGACAGGGTTTACAGATACGCAGTATTTT; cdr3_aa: CASSSPPGTGFTDTQYF
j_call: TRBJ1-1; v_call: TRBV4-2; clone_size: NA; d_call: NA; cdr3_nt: TGTGCCAGCAGCCAAAGGGCAGGGATAAACACTGAAGCTTTCTTT; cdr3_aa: CASSQRAGINTEAFF
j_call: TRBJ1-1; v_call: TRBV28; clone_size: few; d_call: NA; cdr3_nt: TGTGCCAGCAGCCCTGGACAGAACACTGAAGCTTTCTTT; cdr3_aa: CASSPGQNTEAFF
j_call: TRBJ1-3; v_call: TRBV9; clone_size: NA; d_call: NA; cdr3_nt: TGTGCCAGCAGCCTCGACAGCTCTGGAAACACCATATATTTT; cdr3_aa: CASSLDSSGNTIYF
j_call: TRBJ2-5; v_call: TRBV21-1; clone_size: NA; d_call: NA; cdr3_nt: TGTGCCAGCAGCAAAGGGACGACAGCGACCCAGTACTTC; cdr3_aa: CASSKGTTATQYF
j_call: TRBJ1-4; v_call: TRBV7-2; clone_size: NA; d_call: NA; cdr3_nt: TGTGCCAGCAGCCTCGTATCCGCAACTAATGAAAAACTGTTTTTT; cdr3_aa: CASSLVSATNEKLFF
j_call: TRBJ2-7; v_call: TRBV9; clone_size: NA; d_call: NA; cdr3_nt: TGTGCCAGCAGCGTAGCTCCTGGACTCTCCTACGAGCAGTACTTC; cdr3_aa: CASSVAPGLSYEQYF